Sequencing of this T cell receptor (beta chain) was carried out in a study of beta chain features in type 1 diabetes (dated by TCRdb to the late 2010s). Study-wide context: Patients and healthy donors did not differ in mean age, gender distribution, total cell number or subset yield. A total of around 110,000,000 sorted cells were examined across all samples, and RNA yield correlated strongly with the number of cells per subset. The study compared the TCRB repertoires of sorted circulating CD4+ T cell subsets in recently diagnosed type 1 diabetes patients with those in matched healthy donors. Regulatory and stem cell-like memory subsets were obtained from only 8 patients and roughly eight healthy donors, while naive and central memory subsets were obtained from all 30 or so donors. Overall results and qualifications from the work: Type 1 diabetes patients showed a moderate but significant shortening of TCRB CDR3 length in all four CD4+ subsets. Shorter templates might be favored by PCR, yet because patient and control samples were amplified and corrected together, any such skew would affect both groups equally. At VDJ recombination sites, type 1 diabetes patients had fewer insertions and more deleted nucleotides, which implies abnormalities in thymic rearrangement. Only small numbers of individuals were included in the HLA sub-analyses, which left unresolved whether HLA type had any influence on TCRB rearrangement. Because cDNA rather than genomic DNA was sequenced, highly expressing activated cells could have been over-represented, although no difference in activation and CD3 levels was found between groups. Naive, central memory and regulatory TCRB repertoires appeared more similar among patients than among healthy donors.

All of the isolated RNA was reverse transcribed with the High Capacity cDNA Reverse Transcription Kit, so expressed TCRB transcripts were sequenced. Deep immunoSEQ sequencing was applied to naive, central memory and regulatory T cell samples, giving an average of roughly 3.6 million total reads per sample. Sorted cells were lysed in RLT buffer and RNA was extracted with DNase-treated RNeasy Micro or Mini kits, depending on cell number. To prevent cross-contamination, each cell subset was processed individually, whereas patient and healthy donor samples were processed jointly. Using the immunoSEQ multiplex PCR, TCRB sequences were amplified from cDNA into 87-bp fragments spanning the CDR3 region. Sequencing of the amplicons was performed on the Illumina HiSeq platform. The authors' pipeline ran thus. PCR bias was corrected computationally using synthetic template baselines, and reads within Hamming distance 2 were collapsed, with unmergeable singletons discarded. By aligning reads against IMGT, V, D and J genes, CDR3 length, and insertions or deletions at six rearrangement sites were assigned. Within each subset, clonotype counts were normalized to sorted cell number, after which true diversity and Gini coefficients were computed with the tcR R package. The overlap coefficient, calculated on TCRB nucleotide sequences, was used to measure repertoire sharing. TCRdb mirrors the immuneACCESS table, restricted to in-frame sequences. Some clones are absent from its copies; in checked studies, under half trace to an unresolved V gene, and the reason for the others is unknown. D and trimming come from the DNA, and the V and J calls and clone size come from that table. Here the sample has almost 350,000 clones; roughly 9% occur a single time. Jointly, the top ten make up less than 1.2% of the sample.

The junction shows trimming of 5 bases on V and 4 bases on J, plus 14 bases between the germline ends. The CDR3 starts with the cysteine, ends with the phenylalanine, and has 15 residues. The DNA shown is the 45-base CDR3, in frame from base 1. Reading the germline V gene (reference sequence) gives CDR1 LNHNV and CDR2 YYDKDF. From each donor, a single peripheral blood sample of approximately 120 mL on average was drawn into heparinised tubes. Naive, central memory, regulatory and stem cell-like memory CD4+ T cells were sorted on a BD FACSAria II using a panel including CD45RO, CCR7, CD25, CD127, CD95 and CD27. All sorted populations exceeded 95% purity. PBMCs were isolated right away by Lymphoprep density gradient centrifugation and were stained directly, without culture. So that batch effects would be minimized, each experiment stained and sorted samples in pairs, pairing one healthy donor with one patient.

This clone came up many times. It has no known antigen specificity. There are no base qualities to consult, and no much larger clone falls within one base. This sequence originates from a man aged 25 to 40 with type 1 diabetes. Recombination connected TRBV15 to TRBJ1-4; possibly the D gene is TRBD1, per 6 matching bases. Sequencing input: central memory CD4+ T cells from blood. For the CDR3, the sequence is CATSGPGHSNEKLFF. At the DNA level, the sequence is TGTGCCACCAGCGGACCGGGACACAGTAATGAAAAACTGTTTTTT.